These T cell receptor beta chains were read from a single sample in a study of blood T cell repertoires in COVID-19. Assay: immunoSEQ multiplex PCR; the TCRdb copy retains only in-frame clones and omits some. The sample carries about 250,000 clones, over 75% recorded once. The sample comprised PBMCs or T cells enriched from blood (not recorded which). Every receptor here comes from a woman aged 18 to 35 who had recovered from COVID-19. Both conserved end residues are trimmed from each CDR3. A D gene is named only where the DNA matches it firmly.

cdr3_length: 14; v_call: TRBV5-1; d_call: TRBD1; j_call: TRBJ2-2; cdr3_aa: ASSLAKGADTGELF
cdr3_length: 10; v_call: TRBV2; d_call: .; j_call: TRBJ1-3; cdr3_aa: ASSPSGNTIY
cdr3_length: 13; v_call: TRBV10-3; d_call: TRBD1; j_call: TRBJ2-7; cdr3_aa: AISEGTVSSYEQY
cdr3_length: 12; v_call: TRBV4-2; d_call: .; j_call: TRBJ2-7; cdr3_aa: ASGVDRNVYEQY
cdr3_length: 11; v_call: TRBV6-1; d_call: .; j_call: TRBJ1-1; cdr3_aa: ASSEGQNTEAF
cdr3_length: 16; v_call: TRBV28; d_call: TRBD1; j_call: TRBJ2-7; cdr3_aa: ASSLNWYRDRGSYEQY
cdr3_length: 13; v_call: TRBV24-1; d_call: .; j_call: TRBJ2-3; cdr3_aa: ATSDPSGGTDTQY
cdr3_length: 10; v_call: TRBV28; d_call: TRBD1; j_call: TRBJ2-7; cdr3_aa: AATGSSYEQY
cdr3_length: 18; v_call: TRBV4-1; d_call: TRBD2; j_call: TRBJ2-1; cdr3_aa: ASSQVRTSGGQGSYNEQF
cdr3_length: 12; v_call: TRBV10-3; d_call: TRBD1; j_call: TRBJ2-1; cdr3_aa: AIRQTTGNNEQF
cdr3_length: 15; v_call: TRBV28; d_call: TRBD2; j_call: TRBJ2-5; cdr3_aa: ASTGGLTSLTQETQY
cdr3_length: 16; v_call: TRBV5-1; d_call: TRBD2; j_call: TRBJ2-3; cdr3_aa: ASSVRLAGGARTDTQY
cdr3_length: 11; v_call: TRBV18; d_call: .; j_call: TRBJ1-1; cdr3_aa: ASSPEQGTEAF
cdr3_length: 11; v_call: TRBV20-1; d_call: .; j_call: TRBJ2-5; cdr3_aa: SASLNQWETQY
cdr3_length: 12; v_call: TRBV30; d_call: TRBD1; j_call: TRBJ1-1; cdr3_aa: AWSRTGGLTEAF
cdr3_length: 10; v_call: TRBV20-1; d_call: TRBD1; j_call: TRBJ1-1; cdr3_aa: SASLGDSNAF
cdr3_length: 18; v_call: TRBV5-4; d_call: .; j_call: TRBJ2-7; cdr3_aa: ASSFRGGRPPFTGPYEQY
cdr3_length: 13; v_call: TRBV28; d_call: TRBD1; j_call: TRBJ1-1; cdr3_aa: ASSSGGTGGTEAF
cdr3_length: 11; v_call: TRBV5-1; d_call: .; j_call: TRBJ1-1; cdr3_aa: ASSWHENTEAF
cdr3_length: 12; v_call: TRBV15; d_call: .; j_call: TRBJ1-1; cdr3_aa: ATSVQGLGTEAF
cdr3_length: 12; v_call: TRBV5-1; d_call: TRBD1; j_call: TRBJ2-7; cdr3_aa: ASSSGQGLYEQY
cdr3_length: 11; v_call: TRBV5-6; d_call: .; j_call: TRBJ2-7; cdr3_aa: ASSLGHIYEQY
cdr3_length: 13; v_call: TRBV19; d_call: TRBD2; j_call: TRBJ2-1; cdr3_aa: ASSLAGDSYNEQF
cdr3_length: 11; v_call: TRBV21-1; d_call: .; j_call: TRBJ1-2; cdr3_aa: ASSKAGEGGYT
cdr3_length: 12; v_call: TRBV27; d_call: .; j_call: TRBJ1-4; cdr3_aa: ASKMTGTNEKLF
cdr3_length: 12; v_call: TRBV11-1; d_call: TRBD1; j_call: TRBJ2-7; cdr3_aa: ASSSRTGINEQY
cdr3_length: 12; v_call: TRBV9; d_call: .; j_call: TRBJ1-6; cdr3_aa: ASNAPGANSPLH
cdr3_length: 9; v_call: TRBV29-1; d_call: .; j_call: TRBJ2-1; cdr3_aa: SATIFNEQF
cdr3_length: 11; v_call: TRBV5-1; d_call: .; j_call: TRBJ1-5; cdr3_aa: ASSLYSNQPQH
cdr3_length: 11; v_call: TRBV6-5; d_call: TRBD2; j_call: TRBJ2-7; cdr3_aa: ASGGGRVYEQY
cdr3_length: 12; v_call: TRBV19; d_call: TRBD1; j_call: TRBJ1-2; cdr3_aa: ASSLGQAVDGYT
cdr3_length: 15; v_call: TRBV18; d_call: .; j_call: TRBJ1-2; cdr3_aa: ASSPVGLTELNYGYT
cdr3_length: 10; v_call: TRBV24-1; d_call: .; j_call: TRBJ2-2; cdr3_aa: ATRSRAGELF
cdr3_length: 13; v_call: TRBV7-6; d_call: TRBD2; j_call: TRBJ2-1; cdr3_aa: ASTRGTSGYNEQF
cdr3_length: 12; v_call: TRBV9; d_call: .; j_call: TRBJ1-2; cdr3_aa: ASSVGPPNYGYT
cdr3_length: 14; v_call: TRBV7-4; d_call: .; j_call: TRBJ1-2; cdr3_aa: ASSLGSPGELVGYT
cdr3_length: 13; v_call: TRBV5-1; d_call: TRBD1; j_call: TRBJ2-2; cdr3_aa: ASSPPTGTTGELF
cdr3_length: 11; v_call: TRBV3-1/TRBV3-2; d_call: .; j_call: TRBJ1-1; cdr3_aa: ASSQMRDTEAF
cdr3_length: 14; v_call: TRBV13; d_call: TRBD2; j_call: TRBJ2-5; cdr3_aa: ASSLGSAGGMETQY
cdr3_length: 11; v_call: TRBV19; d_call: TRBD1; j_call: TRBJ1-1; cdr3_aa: ASRGQAFNEAF
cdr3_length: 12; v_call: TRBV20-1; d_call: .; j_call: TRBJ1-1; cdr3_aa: SASENRVLTEAF
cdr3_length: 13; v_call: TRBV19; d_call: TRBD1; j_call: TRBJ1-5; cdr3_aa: ASSIVGQRNQPQH
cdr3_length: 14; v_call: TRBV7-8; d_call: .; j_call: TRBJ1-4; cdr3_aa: ASSHQLDKRYEKLF
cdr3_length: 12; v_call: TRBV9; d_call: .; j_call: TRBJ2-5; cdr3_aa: ASSSRGDYETQY
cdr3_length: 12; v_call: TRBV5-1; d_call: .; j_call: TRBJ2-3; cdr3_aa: ASSLLAPTDTQY
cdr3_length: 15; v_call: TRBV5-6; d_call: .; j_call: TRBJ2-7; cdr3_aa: ASSLLPVGGYTYEQY